A single sample gave rise to the 26 T cell receptor beta chains below, sequenced in a study of cytomegalovirus exposure and HLA in healthy donors. It was with 60 Vbeta and 13 Jbeta primers that the PCR ran. Some clones are missing from TCRdb's copy, which holds only in-frame ones; the method was immunoSEQ multiplex PCR. The data hold over 100,000 clones, with around nine tenths observed a single time. Sequencing was performed on PBMCs. Source of these receptors: a woman aged 25 to 39 in good health and CMV-seronegative.

The table lists this clone with a few counts. V gene TRBV30 combines with J gene TRBJ2-5; TRBD1 matches 7 bases. In germline, CDR1 is GTSNPN, CDR2 SVGIG (reference sequence). The CDR3 length is 13 residues. J lost 4 bases, V lost 5 bases, and 7 bases had no gene match. This CDR3 is CAWDRRQGETQYF. The CDR3 region has the DNA TGTGCCTGGGACCGAAGACAGGGAGAGACCCAGTACTTC. The variable domain in full, with the rest retrieved from reference TRBV30 and TRBJ2-5, is SQTIHQWPATLVQPVGSPLSLECTVEGTSNPNLYWYRQAAGRGLQLLFYSVGIGQISSEVPQNLSASRPQDRQFILSSKKLLLSDSGFYLCAWDRRQGETQYFGPGTRLLVL.

The chain uses TRBV10-3 and TRBJ1-1; 9 bases agree with TRBD1. Germline CDR1 reads ENHRY; CDR2 reads SYGVKD. This CDR3 has 14 residues. Trimming at V came to 6 bases and at J to 4 bases, leaving 6 bases not matched to a gene. Written as DNA, the CDR3 is TGTGCCATCAGCCTGGGACAGGGAGCCACTGAAGCTTTCTTT. Protein product: CAISLGQGATEAFF.

V gene TRBV6-7 combines with J gene TRBJ2-2; TRBD2 agrees at 8 bases. TRBV6-7 is marked as an open reading frame, function uncertain. V was clipped by 8 bases and J by 4 bases; unmatched bases: 21. The CDR3 loop spans 19 amino acids. The CDR3 sequence is CASHLAGSWAPSGTGELFF. CDR3 bases: TGTGCCAGCCACTTAGCGGGGTCGTGGGCCCCCTCGGGCACCGGGGAGCTGTTTTTT.

The chain combines TRBV27 with TRBJ2-2; 7 bases line up with TRBD2. The germline CDR1 and CDR2 sequences are MNHEY and SMNVEV (reference sequence). Trimming removed 3 bases from V and 1 base from J; junction bases left unmatched: 5. CDR3 length: 16 amino acids. The CDR3 is CASSFLPSGNTGELFF. The CDR3 DNA is TGTGCCAGCAGTTTTCTCCCTAGCGGGAACACCGGGGAGCTGTTTTTT.

The chain recombines TRBV7-8 with TRBJ2-1, with 9 bases fitting TRBD1. This CDR3 has 15 residues. Trimming took 6 bases from V and 4 from J; bases not matched to a gene: 7. CDR1 SGHVS and CDR2 FQNEAQ come from the germline V gene. CDR3 protein: CASRSDRGIYNEQFF. The DNA for the CDR3 is TGTGCCAGCAGGTCCGACAGGGGGATATACAATGAGCAGTTCTTC. The full variable domain, rest sourced from reference TRBV7-8 and TRBJ2-1, is GAGVSQSPRYKVAKRGQDVALRCDPISGHVSLFWYQQALGQGPEFLTYFQNEAQLDKSGLPSDRFFAERPEGSVSTLKIQRTQQEDSAVYLCASRSDRGIYNEQFFGPGTRLTVL.

This clone was picked up a small number of times. CDR3 in DNA: TGTGCCAGCAGCTCACAACCGGGACTAGCGGGACTCGATGAGCAGTTCTTC. It encodes CASSSQPGLAGLDEQFF. The V gene is TRBV7-9, the J gene TRBJ2-1; 13 nucleotides line up with TRBD2. In germline, CDR1 is SEHNR, CDR2 FQNEAQ (reference sequence). The V segment lost 4 bases and the J segment 8 bases; nucleotides outside the gene matches: 11. The CDR3 has 17 residues.

V is TRBV27 and J is TRBJ2-5; possibly TRBD2 for D (5 bases). The CDR3 covers 14 residues. Trimming took off 3 bases at V and 7 bases at J, with 15 bases between the two ends. Per germline, CDR1 MNHEY and CDR2 SMNVEV (reference sequence). In DNA form, the CDR3 reads TGTGCCAGCAGTTTCACGAGGGTCGTGGGGACCCAGTACTTC. Translating gives CASSFTRVVGTQYF.

This clone was seen only a few times. The genes are TRBV19 and TRBJ1-5; D is undetermined. Germline V CDR1 and CDR2: LNHDA, SQIVND (reference sequence). V lost 7 bases and J lost 0, with 13 bases in between. This CDR3 has 15 amino acids. The CDR3 bases are TGTGCCAGTACCATGGACTTAACTAGCAATCAGCCCCAGCATTTT. Translated, it gives CASTMDLTSNQPQHF.

Of note for this clone: The junction shows a germline mismatch at one end, possibly a read error. The chain uses TRBV4-3 and TRBJ2-1; D is possibly TRBD1 (5 bases). Germline V gene data show CDR1 as LGHNA and CDR2 as YSLEER. The CDR3 runs 14 residues. CDR3 amino acids: CASSRGGSHNEQFF. The CDR3 DNA sequence: TGCGCCAGCAGCCGGGGCGGCTCCCACAATGAGCAGTTCTTC.

The V and J genes are TRBV7-6 and TRBJ2-3; 10 positions match TRBD1. V shed 4 bases and J 1 base; nucleotides not matched to a gene: 2. Germline lookup yields CDR1 SGHVS and CDR2 FNYEAQ. This CDR3 is built from 15 residues. This CDR3 is CASSSGTGGTDTQYF. CDR3 coding DNA: TGTGCCAGCAGCTCCGGGACAGGGGGCACAGATACGCAGTATTTT.

The rearrangement links TRBV7-2 to TRBJ2-2; tentative D call: TRBD1 (6 bases). Germline CDR1 SGHTA, CDR2 FQGNSA. V was pared by 1 base and J by 4 bases, with 10 bases between. The CDR3 is 15 amino acids. CDR3 amino acids: CASSLDRAGTGELFF. The CDR3 nucleotides are TGTGCCAGCAGCTTAGACAGGGCGGGCACCGGGGAGCTGTTTTTT.

This chain links TRBV5-1 with TRBJ2-7; a weak D match, TRBD1 (6 bases). This CDR3 has 19 amino acids. Germline CDR1 SGHRS, CDR2 YFSETQ. V dropped 1 base and J dropped 6 bases, with 29 bases sitting between them. The CDR3 DNA sequence: TGCGCCAGCAGCTTGTCCCCGGCAGGGGAATCAGTGGGTCGGGGCGAGCAGTACTTC. Translation gives CASSLSPAGESVGRGEQYF.

The J gene is TRBJ2-7, the V gene TRBV13; 16 nucleotides agree with TRBD2. CDR3 length equals 14 residues. V was pared by 4 bases and J by 12 bases, with 6 bases of the junction left unmatched. Germline CDR1 and CDR2: PRHDT and FYEKMQ (reference sequence). The CDR3 region is CASSSGTSGRVVYF. Written as DNA, the CDR3 is TGTGCCAGCAGCTCCGGGACTAGCGGGAGGGTGGTGTACTTC.

CDR3 in DNA: TGTGCCAGCAGTTTAGGGAGCGGGGGATACTACGAGCAGTACTTC. Its translation is CASSLGSGGYYEQYF. The chain couples TRBV28 to TRBJ2-7, with 8 bases lining up with TRBD2. Trimming at V came to 2 bases and at J to 3 bases, leaving 6 bases not matched to a gene. The germline gives CDR1 MDHEN, CDR2 SYDVKM. CDR3 length: 15 residues.

The V gene is TRBV28, the J gene TRBJ1-1; a weak D match, TRBD1 (5 bases). Germline V gene lookup returns CDR1 MDHEN and CDR2 SYDVKM. V shed 4 bases and J shed 7 bases, with 16 bases lying between them. The CDR3 extends over 14 amino acids. The CDR3 nucleotides are TGTGCCAGCAGTTCCTACCAGACAGACCTTGAAGCTTTCTTT. Protein sequence: CASSSYQTDLEAFF.

V gene TRBV9 combines with J gene TRBJ2-3, with a weak D call TRBD1 (5 bases). Trimming pared 0 bases from V and 2 bases from J, leaving 10 bases between. CDR3 length: 15 residues. Germline lookup yields CDR1 SGDLS and CDR2 YYNGEE. The CDR3 DNA is TGTGCCAGCAGCGTAGAGGGGCTTTACACAGATACGCAGTATTTT. As protein: CASSVEGLYTDTQYF.

This chain connects TRBV5-6 to TRBJ2-3, with TRBD2 matching over 10 bases. The CDR3 runs to 17 residues. The germline V gene encodes CDR1 SGHDT and CDR2 YYEEEE. Trimming removed 4 bases from V and 4 bases from J; junction bases left unmatched: 12. The CDR3 loop is CASSRSTSGRASDTQYF. In DNA, the CDR3 is TGTGCCAGCAGCCGCAGTACCAGCGGGAGGGCCTCAGATACGCAGTATTTT.

V and J are TRBV7-9 and TRBJ2-7; 10 bases are a match to TRBD2. The CDR3 sequence is 15 residues long. J was trimmed by 4 bases and V by 3 bases; bases with no gene match: 6. In germline, CDR1 is SEHNR, CDR2 FQNEAQ (reference sequence). Written as DNA, the CDR3 is TGTGCCAGCAGCTTTTGGACTAGCGGATATTACGAGCAGTACTTC. Its protein is CASSFWTSGYYEQYF.

The chain recombines TRBV2 with TRBJ1-3; 7 nucleotides agree with TRBD1. V was pared by 3 bases and J by 2 bases, with 4 bases of the junction left unmatched. Germline V CDR1 and CDR2: SNHLY, FYNNEI. The CDR3 is 15 amino acids. The CDR3 sequence is CASSEEGAAGNTIYF. For the CDR3, the DNA is TGTGCCAGCAGTGAGGAGGGGGCTGCTGGAAACACCATATATTTT. Full variable domain (remainder filled in from reference TRBV2 and TRBJ1-3): EPEVTQTPSHQVTQMGQEVILRCVPISNHLYFYWYRQILGQKVEFLVSFYNNEISEKSEIFDDQFSVERPDGSNFTLKIRSTKLEDSAMYFCASSEEGAAGNTIYFGEGSWLTVV.

The chain carries TRBV2 and TRBJ1-5; 10 bases are shared with TRBD1. The CDR3 runs to 15 residues. The junction had 9 bases not matched to a gene; V was cut back by 6 bases and J by 7 bases. Looked up from germline, CDR1 is SNHLY and CDR2 is FYNNEI. CDR3 sequence: CASRWGRQGAQPQHF. In DNA, the CDR3 is TGTGCCAGCAGGTGGGGACGACAGGGGGCCCAGCCCCAGCATTTT. Using reference TRBV2 and TRBJ1-5 for the parts outside the CDR3, the full variable domain is EPEVTQTPSHQVTQMGQEVILRCVPISNHLYFYWYRQILGQKVEFLVSFYNNEISEKSEIFDDQFSVERPDGSNFTLKIRSTKLEDSAMYFCASRWGRQGAQPQHFGDGTRLSIL.

V and J are TRBV5-1 and TRBJ2-4, with 7 bases matching TRBD1. The CDR3 extends over 15 amino acids. CDR1 SGHRS and CDR2 YFSETQ come from the germline V gene. The V gene end was trimmed by 4 bases and the J gene end by 8 bases; junction bases not matched to a gene: 12. Here the CDR3 DNA reads TGCGCCAGCAGCATACGACAGGGTGTGTCGCACATTCAGTACTTC. It yields the protein CASSIRQGVSHIQYF.

V gene TRBV5-1 combines with J gene TRBJ2-5; 12 bases match TRBD1. Germline CDR1 SGHRS, CDR2 YFSETQ. V lost 3 bases to trimming and J lost 4 bases; unmatched junction nucleotides: 10. The CDR3 totals 17 residues. CDR3 bases: TGCGCCAGCAGCTCCACGGGACAGGGGGCGCGAGGAGAGACCCAGTACTTC. Encoded protein: CASSSTGQGARGETQYF.

The chain recombines TRBV25-1 with TRBJ1-2; the match to TRBD1 covers 9 bases. Germline loops: CDR1 MGHDK, CDR2 SYGVNS. CDR3 size: 14 residues. Unmatched junction bases numbered 5, after V lost 6 bases and J lost 3 bases. CDR3 protein: CASRRTGADYGYTF. CDR3 sequence (DNA): TGTGCCAGCAGGAGGACAGGGGCCGACTATGGCTACACCTTC.

The genes are TRBV7-3 and TRBJ2-3; D gene uncertain. The germline V and J ends were trimmed by 3 bases and 6 bases, with 10 bases remaining between them. This CDR3 is 13 amino acids long. Per the germline V gene, CDR1 is SGHTA and CDR2 is FQGTGA. CDR3: CASSFLGGDTQYF. The DNA for the CDR3 is TGTGCCAGCAGCTTTCTCGGCGGCGATACGCAGTATTTT.

V and J are TRBV4-1 and TRBJ2-7, with D tentatively TRBD1 (6 bases). V dropped 5 bases and J dropped 0 bases, with 17 bases sitting between them. The germline CDR1 and CDR2 sequences are MGHRA and YSYEKL. The CDR3 totals 16 residues. The CDR3: CASSSRPRDNSYEQYF. The CDR3 DNA follows: TGCGCCAGCAGCTCACGACCCCGGGACAACTCCTACGAGCAGTACTTC.

The J gene is TRBJ1-2, the V gene TRBV6-6, with TRBD1 matching 7 bases. This CDR3 comprises 16 residues. Germline-derived CDR1 and CDR2 are MNHNY and SVGAGI (reference sequence). V gave up 0 bases and J gave up 3 bases; unmatched junction bases: 7. The CDR3 here is CASSYSSTGSDYGYTF. The CDR3 DNA follows: TGTGCCAGCAGTTACTCCTCGACAGGGTCGGACTATGGCTACACCTTC.